This passage covers 21 T cell receptor beta chains from one sample sequenced in a study of CD8 T cells in Susac syndrome. Random hexamers primed reverse transcription of about 0.5 to 1 ug RNA. TCRdb re-called the immunoSEQ multiplex PCR reads with MiXCR, one entry per CDR3 protein. The sample consists of about 210,000 distinct CDR3 sequences, approximately 93% of them appearing once. Sample: CD4+ T cells from PBMCs. These receptors were taken from a human donor in good health.

This clonotype was observed a single time. The V and J genes are TRBV2 and TRBJ2-5, with TRBD2 matching 9 bases. After removal of 9 bases from V and 0 bases from J, the junction contained 11 bases not matched to a gene. The CDR3 is 16 residues long. Germline CDR1 reads SNHLY; CDR2 reads FYNNEI. DNA for the CDR3: TGTGCCAGGGGTGGGGGCAGCGGGGGGTACCAAGAGACCCAGTACTTC. Translated: CARGGGSGGYQETQYF.

V gene TRBV27 combines with J gene TRBJ2-2; no firm D call. The length of the CDR3 is 11 residues. CDR1 and CDR2 (germline): MNHEY, SMNVEV (reference sequence). V lost 8 bases and J lost 8, with 9 bases in between. CDR3 DNA sequence: TGTGCCAGCCGGCGACGGGGGGAGCTGTTTTTT. As protein: CASRRRGELFF.

This clonotype appeared once. The chain combines TRBV27 with TRBJ1-1; the D is unclear. Trimming left V 3 bases short and J 4 bases short, with 12 bases between. Germline CDR1 reads MNHEY; CDR2 reads SMNVEV (reference sequence). This CDR3 is 14 amino acids long. The CDR3 region is CASSFEALSTEAFF. CDR3 in DNA: TGTGCCAGCAGTTTCGAGGCTCTGAGCACTGAAGCTTTCTTT.

The J gene is TRBJ2-7, the V gene TRBV7-2, with D maybe TRBD1 (5 bases). CDR1 and CDR2 (germline): SGHTA, FQGNSA. Trimming shortened V by 2 bases and J by 6 bases, and 11 bases separated the two germline ends. The CDR3 is made up of 13 amino acids. In nucleotides, the CDR3 is TGTGCCAGCAGCTTATTGTACAGGTCCGAGCAGTACGTC. It translates to CASSLLYRSEQYV.

The CDR3 is CASSGQMGQGTEAFF. The CDR3 coding sequence is TGTGCCAGCAGCGGACAGATGGGGCAGGGCACTGAAGCTTTCTTT. The rearrangement links TRBV5-4 to TRBJ1-1; perhaps TRBD1 as D (6 bases). V was pared by 4 bases and J by 4 bases, with 17 bases between. CDR3 size: 15 residues. CDR1 SGHNT and CDR2 YYREEE come from the germline V gene (reference sequence).

CDR3 coding DNA: TGTGCCAGCAGTCCCGGTGGGGGCAATTCACCCCTCCACTTT. Translated: CASSPGGGNSPLHF. The chain uses TRBV12-3 or TRBV12-4 and TRBJ1-6, with D possibly TRBD1 on 6 matching bases. Deletions cut 5 bases from V and 7 bases from J, with 12 bases between. This CDR3 has 14 residues.

V and J are TRBV5-1 and TRBJ2-1; D is undetermined. This CDR3 is built from 17 residues. V lost 2 bases and J lost 6, with 21 bases in between. Per the germline V gene, CDR1 is SGHRS and CDR2 is YFSETQ. Here the CDR3 DNA reads TGCGCCAGCAGCTTTCTGGCCCCACCGTCGAAAGGCAATGAGCAGTTCTTC. It is translated as CASSFLAPPSKGNEQFF.

This chain joins TRBV2 and TRBJ2-1, with 14 bases fitting TRBD2. With V trimmed by 5 bases and J by 8 bases, 5 bases remained unmatched. The CDR3 extends over 15 amino acids. Germline lookup yields CDR1 SNHLY and CDR2 FYNNEI. The CDR3 sequence is CASSPGLAGGYEQFF. DNA of the CDR3: TGTGCCAGCAGTCCCGGACTAGCGGGGGGCTATGAGCAGTTCTTC.

This sequence joins TRBV7-2 and TRBJ1-2; the match to TRBD1 covers 12 bases. V lost 2 bases, J lost 7 bases, and 17 bases stayed unmatched. Germline CDR1 and CDR2: SGHTA and FQGNSA. The CDR3 is made up of 19 amino acids. The CDR3 loop is CASSLYSGTGGGKERGYTF. The CDR3 DNA is TGTGCCAGCAGCTTATACTCCGGGACAGGGGGCGGAAAAGAACGTGGCTACACCTTC.

The chain uses TRBV3-1 and TRBJ2-5; no clear D gene. V dropped 0 bases and J dropped 9 bases, with 14 bases sitting between them. CDR1 is LGHDT, CDR2 YNNKEL, per germline (reference sequence). This CDR3 region has 14 residues. The CDR3 sequence: CASSQDGLPRAQYF. CDR3 nucleotide sequence: TGTGCCAGCAGCCAAGATGGGCTGCCAAGGGCCCAGTACTTC.

In its sample, this clonotype was seen once. The chain has TRBV9 and TRBJ1-4; 11 positions match TRBD1. CDR1 and CDR2 (germline): SGDLS, YYNGEE. With V trimmed by 3 bases and J by 8 bases, 3 bases remained unmatched. The CDR3 has 14 residues. The CDR3 DNA reads as TGTGCCAGCAGCGGCGGACAGGGGGCGGAAAAACTGTTTTTT. Translated: CASSGGQGAEKLFF. Full variable domain (rest looked up from reference TRBV9 and TRBJ1-4): DSGVTQTPKHLITATGQRVTLRCSPRSGDLSVYWYQQSLDQGLQFLIQYYNGEERAKGNILERFSAQQFPDLHSELNLSSLELGDSALYFCASSGGQGAEKLFFGSGTQLSVL.

V and J are TRBV7-9 and TRBJ2-1; no definite D call. CDR3 length: 15 amino acids. Deletions cut 4 bases from V and 1 base from J, with 11 bases between. CDR1 SEHNR and CDR2 FQNEAQ come from the germline V gene (reference sequence). This chain's CDR3 is CASSSRAGSYNEQFF. DNA of the CDR3: TGTGCCAGCAGCTCCCGGGCAGGATCCTACAATGAGCAGTTCTTC. Filled out from reference TRBV7-9 and TRBJ2-1, the complete variable domain reads DTGVSQNPRHKITKRGQNVTFRCDPISEHNRLYWYRQTLGQGPEFLTYFQNEAQLEKSRLLSDRFSAERPKGSFSTLEIQRTEQGDSAMYLCASSSRAGSYNEQFFGPGTRLTVL.

The V and J genes are TRBV19 and TRBJ1-2, with 9 nucleotides matching TRBD1. Germline V gene data show CDR1 as LNHDA and CDR2 as SQIVND (reference sequence). V gave up 5 bases and J gave up 2 bases; unmatched junction bases: 9. The CDR3 length is 16 residues. CDR3 loop: CASSLPGQGANYGYTF. As DNA, the CDR3 is TGTGCCAGTAGTCTCCCGGGACAGGGTGCCAACTATGGCTACACCTTC.

J is TRBJ1-2 and V is TRBV6-2 or TRBV6-3; D possibly corresponds to TRBD1 (5 bases). The CDR3 runs 13 residues. V lost 6 bases to trimming and J lost 4 bases, with 12 bases between them. Germline assignment: CDR1 MNHEY and CDR2 SVGEGT. CDR3 region: CASSPWGSYGYTF. The CDR3 DNA reads as TGTGCCAGCAGCCCGTGGGGGAGCTATGGCTACACCTTC.

V usage is TRBV5-1 and J usage is TRBJ2-3; either TRBD1 or TRBD2 may supply D (5 bases each). The CDR3 is made up of 13 amino acids. The V gene's germline CDR1 is SGHRS and CDR2 YFSETQ. Deletions cut 2 bases from V and 2 bases from J, with 6 bases between. This CDR3 is CASSFGTTDTQYF. Written as DNA, the CDR3 is TGCGCCAGCAGCTTTGGGACCACAGATACGCAGTATTTT.

The rearrangement joins TRBV28 to TRBJ1-1, with TRBD1 as a possible D gene (5 bases). Germline V gives CDR1 MDHEN, CDR2 SYDVKM. V gave up 2 bases and J gave up 1 base, with 14 bases separating them. The CDR3 is 16 residues long. CDR3 in amino acids: CASSLVGTGRNTEAFF. The CDR3 coding sequence is TGTGCCAGCAGTTTAGTTGGGACCGGGAGGAACACTGAAGCTTTCTTT. Full variable domain (rest looked up from reference TRBV28 and TRBJ1-1): DVKVTQSSRYLVKRTGEKVFLECVQDMDHENMFWYRQDPGLGLRLIYFSYDVKMKEKGDIPEGYSVSREKKERFSLILESASTNQTSMYLCASSLVGTGRNTEAFFGQGTRLTVV.

The gene calls are TRBV19 and TRBJ2-5; 8 bases map to TRBD1. Per the germline V gene, CDR1 is LNHDA and CDR2 is SQIVND (reference sequence). With V trimmed by 5 bases and J by 1 base, 6 bases remained unmatched. The CDR3 has 15 residues. In nucleotides, the CDR3 is TGTGCCAGTAGTGGCAGGACAGGGTTCCAAGAGACCCAGTACTTC. Its translation: CASSGRTGFQETQYF.

This clonotype was counted between two and nine times. The V and J genes are TRBV12-3 or TRBV12-4 and TRBJ1-3; 7 bases fit TRBD1. This CDR3 region has 14 residues. Germline trimming cut 5 bases from V and 1 base from J; bases unmatched to any gene: 2. The CDR3 coding sequence is TGTGCCAGCAGTCCGACAGGGTCTGGAAACACCATATATTTT. Its translation is CASSPTGSGNTIYF.

The chain combines TRBV5-1 with TRBJ2-3; D call uncertain. V lost 2 bases to trimming and J lost 6 bases, with 7 bases between them. This CDR3 region has 12 residues. Germline loops: CDR1 SGHRS, CDR2 YFSETQ. The DNA of the CDR3 is TGCGCCAGCAGCTTAGTAAAGGATACGCAGTATTTT. Protein sequence: CASSLVKDTQYF.

The chain is built from TRBV20-1 and TRBJ2-4; D may match TRBD1 or TRBD2 (7 bases each). The germline V and J ends were trimmed by 1 base and 7 bases, with 14 bases remaining between them. Germline loops: CDR1 DFQATT, CDR2 SNEGSKA (reference sequence). This CDR3 has 14 residues. CDR3: CSARGSGGENIQYF. The CDR3 DNA reads TGCAGTGCTAGAGGTTCAGGGGGGGAGAACATTCAGTACTTC.

This chain joins TRBV5-1 and TRBJ2-3, with TRBD1 matching over 9 bases. CDR3 size: 16 residues. Germline V CDR1 and CDR2: SGHRS, YFSETQ. V trimming: 4 bases; J trimming: 0 bases; junction bases outside the gene matches: 6. The CDR3 DNA reads TGCGCCAGCAGCCGGCGGGACAGGGCTAGCACAGATACGCAGTATTTT. The encoded protein is CASSRRDRASTDTQYF.